This TCR beta chain was documented in a study of blood T cell repertoires in COVID-19. The overall study: There were acute and convalescent COVID-19 samples, and they came from the United States, Italy and Spain.

Trimming removed 1 base at V and 2 bases at J, with 9 bases between. The CDR3 runs to 15 residues. Germline loops: CDR1 SGHRS, CDR2 YFSETQ. In the original analysis: Researchers report that nucleated cell counts were estimated from reference gene primer amplification. Produced via immunoSEQ multiplex PCR; TCRdb's table is partial and in-frame only. For V, J and clone size, that table is used; D and trimming come from the DNA. The sample has roughly 220,000 clones; around 81% are singletons. This clonotype was obtained from a young man with acute COVID-19. The rearrangement joins TRBV5-1 to TRBJ2-2; D unclear. The material sequenced was PBMCs or T cells enriched from blood (not recorded which). CDR3 bases: TGCGCCAGCAGCTTGATAGACTCCAACACCGGGGAGCTGTTTTTT. The encoded protein is CASSLIDSNTGELFF.